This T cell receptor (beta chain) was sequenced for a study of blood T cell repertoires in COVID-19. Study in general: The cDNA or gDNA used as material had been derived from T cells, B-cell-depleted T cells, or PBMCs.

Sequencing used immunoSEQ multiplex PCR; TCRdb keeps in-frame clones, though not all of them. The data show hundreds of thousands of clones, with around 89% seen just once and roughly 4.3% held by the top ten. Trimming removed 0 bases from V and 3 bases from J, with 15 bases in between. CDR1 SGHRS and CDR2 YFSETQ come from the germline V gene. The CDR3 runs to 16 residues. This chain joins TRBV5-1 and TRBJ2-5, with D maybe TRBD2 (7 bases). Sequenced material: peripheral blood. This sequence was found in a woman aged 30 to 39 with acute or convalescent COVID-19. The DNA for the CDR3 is TGCGCCAGCAGCTTGGCCGGGCGGGGGCCTGAAGAGACCCAGTACTTC. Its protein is CASSLAGRGPEETQYF.